This paragraph reports one T cell receptor beta chain. The antigen remains undetermined. These data come from a study of cytomegalovirus exposure and HLA in healthy donors. Whole-study findings and limits: Reported findings show TCR beta sequences accurately forecast HLA-A and HLA-B alleles in most subjects.

With 7 bases clipped from V and 5 bases from J, the junction kept 8 bases outside the gene matches. CDR1 and CDR2 from the germline V gene are LNHDA and SQIVND (reference sequence). The CDR3 spans 14 residues. Donors likely had unrecorded immune exposures despite being nominally healthy when sampled. PCR was performed using 60 Vbeta and 13 Jbeta primers. The method was immunoSEQ multiplex PCR; TCRdb's version includes in-frame clones alone and lacks a portion of them. The sample lists about 96,000 clones, 65% to 85% occurring once. The chain uses TRBV19 and TRBJ2-5; 9 bases match TRBD1. The origin of this receptor is a female donor in good health and CMV-seropositive. The sample comprised PBMCs. CDR3 in amino acids: CASMTDRGGETQYF. The DNA for the CDR3 is TGTGCCAGTATGACGGACAGGGGTGGGGAGACCCAGTACTTC.